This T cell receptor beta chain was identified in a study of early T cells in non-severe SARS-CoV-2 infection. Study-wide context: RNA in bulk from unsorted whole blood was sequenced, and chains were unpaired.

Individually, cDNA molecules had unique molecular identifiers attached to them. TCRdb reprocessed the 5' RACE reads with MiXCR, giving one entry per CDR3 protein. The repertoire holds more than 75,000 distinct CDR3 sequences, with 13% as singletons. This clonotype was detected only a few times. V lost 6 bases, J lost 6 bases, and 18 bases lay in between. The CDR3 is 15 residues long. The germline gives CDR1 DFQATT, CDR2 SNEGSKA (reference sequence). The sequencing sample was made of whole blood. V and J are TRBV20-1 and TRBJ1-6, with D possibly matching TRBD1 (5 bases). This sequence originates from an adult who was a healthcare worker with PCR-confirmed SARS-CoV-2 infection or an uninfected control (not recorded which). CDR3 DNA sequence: TGCAGTGCCGTCCCGGGACGAATGAGTAATTCACCCCTCCACTTT. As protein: CSAVPGRMSNSPLHF.